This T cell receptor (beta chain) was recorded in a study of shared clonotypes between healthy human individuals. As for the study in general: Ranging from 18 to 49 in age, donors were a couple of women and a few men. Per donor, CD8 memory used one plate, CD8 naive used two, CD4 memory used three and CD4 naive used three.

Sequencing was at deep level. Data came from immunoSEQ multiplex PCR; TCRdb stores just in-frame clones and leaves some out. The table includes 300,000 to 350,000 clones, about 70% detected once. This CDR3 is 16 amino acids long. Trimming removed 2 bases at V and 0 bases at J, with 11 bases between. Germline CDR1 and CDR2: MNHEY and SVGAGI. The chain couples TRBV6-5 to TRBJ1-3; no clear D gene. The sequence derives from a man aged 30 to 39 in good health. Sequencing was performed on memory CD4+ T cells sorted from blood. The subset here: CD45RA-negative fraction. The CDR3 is CASSYGRLYSGNTIYF. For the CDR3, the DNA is TGTGCCAGCAGTTACGGCAGGCTGTACTCTGGAAACACCATATATTTT.